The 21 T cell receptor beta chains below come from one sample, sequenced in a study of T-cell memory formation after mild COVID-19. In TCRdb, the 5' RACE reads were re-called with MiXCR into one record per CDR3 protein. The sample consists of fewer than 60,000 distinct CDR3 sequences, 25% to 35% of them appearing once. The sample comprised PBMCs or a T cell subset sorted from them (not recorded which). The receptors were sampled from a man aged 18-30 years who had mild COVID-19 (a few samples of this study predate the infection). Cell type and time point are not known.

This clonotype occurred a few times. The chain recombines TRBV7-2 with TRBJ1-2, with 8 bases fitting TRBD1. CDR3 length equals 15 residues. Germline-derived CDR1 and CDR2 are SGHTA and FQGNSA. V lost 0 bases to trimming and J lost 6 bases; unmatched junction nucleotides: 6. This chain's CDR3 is CASSLAWTGSDGYTF. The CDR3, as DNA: TGTGCCAGCAGCTTAGCCTGGACAGGGTCGGATGGCTACACCTTC.

The CDR3: CASSAYGGSYNEQFF. The CDR3 DNA follows: TGCGCCAGCAGCGCATACGGGGGGTCCTACAATGAGCAGTTCTTC. The chain couples TRBV4-3 to TRBJ2-1; TRBD2 matches at 7 bases. CDR3 length: 15 amino acids. From germline, CDR1 is LGHNA and CDR2 YSLEER. V gave up 5 bases and J gave up 1 base; unmatched junction bases: 5.

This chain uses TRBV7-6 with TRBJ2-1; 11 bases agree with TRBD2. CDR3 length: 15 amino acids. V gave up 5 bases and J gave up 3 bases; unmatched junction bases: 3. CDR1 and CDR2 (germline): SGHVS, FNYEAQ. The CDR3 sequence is CASSQLAGDYNEQFF. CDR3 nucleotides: TGTGCCAGCAGCCAACTAGCGGGAGACTACAATGAGCAGTTCTTC.

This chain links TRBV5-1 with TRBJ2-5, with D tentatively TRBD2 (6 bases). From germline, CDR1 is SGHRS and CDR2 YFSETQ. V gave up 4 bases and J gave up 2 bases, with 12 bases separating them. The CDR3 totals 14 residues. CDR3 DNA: TGCGCCAGCAGCCCGCGGACTATACAAGAGACCCAGTACTTC. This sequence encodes CASSPRTIQETQYF.

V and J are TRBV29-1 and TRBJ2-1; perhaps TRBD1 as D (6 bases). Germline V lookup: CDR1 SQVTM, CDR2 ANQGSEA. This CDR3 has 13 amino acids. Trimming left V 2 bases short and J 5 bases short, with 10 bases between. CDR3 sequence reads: CSVELGTNNEQFF. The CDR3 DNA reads TGCAGCGTTGAACTGGGGACAAACAATGAGCAGTTCTTC.

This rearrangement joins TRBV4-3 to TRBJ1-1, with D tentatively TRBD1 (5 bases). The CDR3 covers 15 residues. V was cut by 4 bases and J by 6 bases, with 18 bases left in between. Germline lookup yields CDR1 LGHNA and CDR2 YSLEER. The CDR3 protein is CASSPRDGGGAEAFF. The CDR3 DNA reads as TGCGCCAGCAGCCCGCGGGACGGCGGGGGGGCTGAAGCTTTCTTT.

This CDR3 is CASSQVRVTGELFF. The CDR3 DNA reads as TGCGCCAGCAGCCAAGTTAGGGTTACCGGGGAGCTGTTTTTT. V is TRBV5-1 and J is TRBJ2-2; unclear D gene. The germline gives CDR1 SGHRS, CDR2 YFSETQ. CDR3 size: 14 residues. Deletions cut 4 bases from V and 5 bases from J, with 12 bases between.

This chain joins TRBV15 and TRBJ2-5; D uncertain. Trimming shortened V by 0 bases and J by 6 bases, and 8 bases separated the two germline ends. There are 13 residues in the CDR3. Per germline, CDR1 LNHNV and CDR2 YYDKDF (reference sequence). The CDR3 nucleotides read TGTGCCACCAGCAGAGAAAGCGTTAAGACCCAGTACTTC. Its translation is CATSRESVKTQYF.

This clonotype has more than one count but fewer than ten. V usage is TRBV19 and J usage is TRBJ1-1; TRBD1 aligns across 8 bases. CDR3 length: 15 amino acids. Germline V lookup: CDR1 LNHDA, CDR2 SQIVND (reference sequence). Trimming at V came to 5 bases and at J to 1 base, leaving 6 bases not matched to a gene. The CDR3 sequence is CASSLSDRGNTEAFF. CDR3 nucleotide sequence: TGTGCCAGTAGTCTCTCAGACAGGGGGAACACTGAAGCTTTCTTT.

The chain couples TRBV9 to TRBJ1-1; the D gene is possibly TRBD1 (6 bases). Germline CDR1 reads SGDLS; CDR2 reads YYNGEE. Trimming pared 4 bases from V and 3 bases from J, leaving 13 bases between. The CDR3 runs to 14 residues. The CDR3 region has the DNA TGTGCCAGCAGCTCAGCGGGGGCAGACACTGAAGCTTTCTTT. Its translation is CASSSAGADTEAFF.

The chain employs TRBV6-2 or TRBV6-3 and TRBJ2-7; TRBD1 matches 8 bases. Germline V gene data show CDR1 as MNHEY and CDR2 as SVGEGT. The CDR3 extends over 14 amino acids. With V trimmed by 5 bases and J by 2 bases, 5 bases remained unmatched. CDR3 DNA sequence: TGTGCCAGCAGTCTGGGACAGGCGACCTACGAGCAGTACGTC. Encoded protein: CASSLGQATYEQYV.

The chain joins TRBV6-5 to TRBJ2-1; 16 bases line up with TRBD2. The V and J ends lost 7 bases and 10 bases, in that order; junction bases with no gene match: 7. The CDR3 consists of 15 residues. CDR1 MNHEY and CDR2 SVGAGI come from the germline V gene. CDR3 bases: TGTGCCAGCACCAAAGGGACTAGCGGGGGGGTGGAGCAGTTCTTC. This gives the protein CASTKGTSGGVEQFF.

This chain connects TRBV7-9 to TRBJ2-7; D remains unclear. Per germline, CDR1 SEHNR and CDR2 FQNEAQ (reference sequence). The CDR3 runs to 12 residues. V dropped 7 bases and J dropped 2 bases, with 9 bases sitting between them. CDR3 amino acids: CASTDLTYEQYF. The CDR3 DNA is TGTGCCAGCACGGATCTTACCTACGAGCAGTACTTC.

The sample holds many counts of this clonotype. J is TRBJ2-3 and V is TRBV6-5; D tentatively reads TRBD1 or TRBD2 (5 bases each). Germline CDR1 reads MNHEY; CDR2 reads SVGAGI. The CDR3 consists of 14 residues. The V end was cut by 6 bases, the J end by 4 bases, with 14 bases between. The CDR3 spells CASRTGPHPDTQYF. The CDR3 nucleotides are TGTGCCAGCAGGACGGGACCACATCCAGATACGCAGTATTTT.

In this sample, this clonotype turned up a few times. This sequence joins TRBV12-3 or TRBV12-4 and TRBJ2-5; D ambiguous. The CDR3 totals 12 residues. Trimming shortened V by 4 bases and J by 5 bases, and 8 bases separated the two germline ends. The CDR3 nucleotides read TGTGCCAGCAGTTGGGATGGGGAGACCCAGTACTTC. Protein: CASSWDGETQYF.

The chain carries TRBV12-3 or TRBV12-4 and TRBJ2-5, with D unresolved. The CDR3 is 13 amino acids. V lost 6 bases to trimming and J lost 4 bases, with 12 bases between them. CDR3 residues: CASSQKHGETQYF. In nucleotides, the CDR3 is TGTGCCAGCAGCCAAAAACACGGAGAGACCCAGTACTTC.

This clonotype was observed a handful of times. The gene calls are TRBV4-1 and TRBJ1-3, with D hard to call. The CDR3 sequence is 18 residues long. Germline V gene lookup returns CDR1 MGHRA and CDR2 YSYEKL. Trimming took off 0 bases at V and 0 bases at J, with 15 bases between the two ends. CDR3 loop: CASSQEQRRRGSGNTIYF. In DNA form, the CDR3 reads TGCGCCAGCAGCCAAGAGCAACGGCGCCGGGGCTCTGGAAACACCATATATTTT.

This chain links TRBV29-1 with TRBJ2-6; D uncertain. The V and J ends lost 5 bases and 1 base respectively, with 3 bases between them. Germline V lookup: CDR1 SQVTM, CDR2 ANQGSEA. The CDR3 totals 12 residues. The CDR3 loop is CSVISGANVLTF. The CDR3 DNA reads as TGCAGCGTTATATCTGGGGCCAACGTCCTGACTTTC.

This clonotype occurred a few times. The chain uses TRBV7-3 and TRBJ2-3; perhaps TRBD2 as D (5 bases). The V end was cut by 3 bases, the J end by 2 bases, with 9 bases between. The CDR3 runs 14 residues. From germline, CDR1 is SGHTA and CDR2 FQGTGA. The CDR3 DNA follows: TGTGCCAGCAGCTTTAGGACTCTCACAGATACGCAGTATTTT. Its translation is CASSFRTLTDTQYF.

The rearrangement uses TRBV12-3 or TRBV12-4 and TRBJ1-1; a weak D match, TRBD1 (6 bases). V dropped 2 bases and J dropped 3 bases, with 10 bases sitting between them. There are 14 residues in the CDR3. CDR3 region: CASSLQGWYTEAFF. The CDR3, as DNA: TGTGCCAGCAGTTTACAGGGGTGGTACACTGAAGCTTTCTTT.

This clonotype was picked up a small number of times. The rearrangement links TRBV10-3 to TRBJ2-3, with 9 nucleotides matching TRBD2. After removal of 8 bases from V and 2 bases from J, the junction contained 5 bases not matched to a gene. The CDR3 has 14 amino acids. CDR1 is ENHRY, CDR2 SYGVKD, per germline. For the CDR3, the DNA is TGTGCCATCGCTAGCGGGGTGATCACAGATACGCAGTATTTT. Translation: CAIASGVITDTQYF.